These T cell receptor beta chains were read from a single sample in a study of CD8+ T cells in alopecia areata. The table came from immunoSEQ multiplex PCR; TCRdb's copy has only in-frame clones and leaves some out. Among about 190,000 clones listed, 64% were seen once. The material was CD4+ T cells sorted from blood, obtained at week 4, from a patient treated with tofacitinib. The receptor set was obtained from a human donor with alopecia areata. Both conserved end residues are part of each CDR3. The D gene is left open where the match is weak. Not all rows give a size; the values are once, few, many and, for expanded clones, a class.

cdr3_aa cdr3_nt j_call d_call v_call clone_size
CASRRGEGQGSPLHF TGTGCCAGTCGGCGCGGGGAGGGGCAGGGTTCACCCCTCCACTTT TRBJ1-6 . TRBV19 .
CAWSTGVLYEQYF TGTGCCTGGAGTACAGGGGTACTCTACGAGCAGTACTTC TRBJ2-7 TRBD1 TRBV30 .
CSVDQGRTEAFF TGCAGCGTTGACCAGGGCAGGACTGAAGCTTTCTTT TRBJ1-1 . TRBV29-1 few
CSATGQGNYGYTF TGCAGCGCCACCGGACAGGGCAACTATGGCTACACCTTC TRBJ1-2 TRBD1 TRBV29-1 .
CASSLLGGVNEKLFF TGTGCCAGCAGTCTACTGGGGGGAGTTAATGAAAAACTGTTTTTT TRBJ1-4 . TRBV6-5 .
CASGRTGGNQPQHF TGTGCCAGCGGCAGGACAGGGGGCAATCAGCCCCAGCATTTT TRBJ1-5 TRBD1 TRBV27 .
CASTENNEQFF TGTGCCAGCACCGAAAACAATGAGCAGTTCTTC TRBJ2-1 . TRBV6-5 .
CASSLGGIGQPQHF TGTGCCAGCAGCTTAGGGGGAATCGGTCAGCCCCAGCATTTT TRBJ1-5 . TRBV7-8 .
CRCQGTDTQYF TGCAGGTGCCAGGGCACAGATACGCAGTATTTT TRBJ2-3 . TRBV20-1 .
CASSVDRRDQPQHF TGTGCCAGTAGTGTCGACAGGCGGGATCAGCCCCAGCATTTT TRBJ1-5 . TRBV19 .
CASSEGRGGETQYF TGTGCCAGCAGTGAAGGGCGGGGAGGAGAGACCCAGTACTTC TRBJ2-5 . TRBV2 .